Following are 7 T cell receptor beta chains from one sample sequenced in a study of cytomegalovirus exposure and HLA in healthy donors. The PCR ran on 60 Vbeta and 13 Jbeta primers. Sequencing was performed with immunoSEQ multiplex PCR; in TCRdb, only in-frame clones are kept and a portion is missing. The sample has around 200,000 clones; approximately 85% are singletons. The specimen was PBMCs. The receptors originated from a woman aged 40 to 55 in good health and CMV-seronegative.

In regard to this clone: The sample carries other DNA sequences with the same CDR3. The chain combines TRBV6-6 with TRBJ2-2, with TRBD2 identical over 10 bases. V dropped 6 bases and J dropped 8; count of bases not matched to a gene: 9. There are 15 residues in the CDR3. Germline V lookup: CDR1 MNHNY, CDR2 SVGAGI (reference sequence). The CDR3 sequence is CASSRLAGEAGELFF. In DNA form, the CDR3 reads TGTGCCAGCAGCCGTCTAGCGGGAGAGGCTGGGGAGCTGTTTTTT.

The J gene is TRBJ2-1, the V gene TRBV10-2, with 13 nucleotides matching TRBD2. The CDR3 contains 18 residues. Germline lookup yields CDR1 WSHSY and CDR2 SAAADI. Trimming took 4 bases from V and 0 from J; bases not matched to a gene: 6. CDR3 residues: CASSVATSGRSSYNEQFF. DNA for the CDR3: TGCGCCAGCAGTGTAGCGACTAGCGGGAGGAGCTCCTACAATGAGCAGTTCTTC.

V gene TRBV5-6 combines with J gene TRBJ1-2; D is uncertain. Germline V lookup: CDR1 SGHDT, CDR2 YYEEEE. V shed 4 bases and J shed 3 bases, with 16 bases lying between them. CDR3 length: 15 residues. The chain's CDR3 is CASSRIRGSYYGYTF. The CDR3 DNA follows: TGTGCCAGCAGCCGTATCAGAGGAAGCTACTATGGCTACACCTTC.

The chain combines TRBV29-1 with TRBJ2-7, with a weak D call TRBD2 (6 bases). Looked up from germline, CDR1 is SQVTM and CDR2 is ANQGSEA. V was cut by 6 bases and J by 4 bases, with 13 bases left in between. There are 12 residues in the CDR3. The CDR3 here is CSVRENGYEQYF. Here the CDR3 DNA reads TGCAGCGTACGGGAGAATGGGTACGAGCAGTACTTC.

The J gene is TRBJ2-7, the V gene TRBV4-1; 11 nucleotides agree with TRBD2. The CDR3 is 15 residues long. The ends lost 5 bases at V and 3 bases at J; junction bases unmatched: 6. In germline, CDR1 is MGHRA, CDR2 YSYEKL. The CDR3, as DNA: TGCGCCAGCAGCACCGGACTAGCGGGTGGCTACGAGCAGTACTTC. This encodes CASSTGLAGGYEQYF.

This clone was seen a handful of times. V and J are TRBV19 and TRBJ1-1; 7 bases are a match to TRBD1. This CDR3 has 13 residues. CDR1 is LNHDA, CDR2 SQIVND, per germline (reference sequence). V was clipped by 3 bases and J by 7 bases; unmatched bases: 5. CDR3 region: CASSMGQWGEAFF. CDR3 sequence (DNA): TGTGCCAGTAGTATGGGACAGTGGGGTGAAGCTTTCTTT.

The chain uses TRBV5-1 and TRBJ1-2; D is unresolved. Germline loops: CDR1 SGHRS, CDR2 YFSETQ. The length of the CDR3 is 15 residues. V was trimmed by 5 bases and J by 7 bases, leaving 21 bases between them. CDR3: CASREETAVLSGYTF. The CDR3 nucleotides are TGCGCCAGCAGGGAAGAAACAGCAGTCTTGTCTGGCTACACCTTC.